The next 11 T cell receptor beta chains were all read from a single sample in a study of T cells in Graves' hyperthyroidism and ophthalmopathy. The source material, RNA transcripts, was used to amplify TCR beta CDR3 regions. Using the HTBI primer set, a first-round RT-PCR was run on the TCR CDR3. MiXCR, applied by TCRdb to the multiplex PCR reads, yields one record per CDR3 protein. This table holds around 400,000 distinct CDR3 sequences, around 25% found once. The material sequenced was blood. Source of these receptors: a man aged 50 or older with Graves' hyperthyroidism.

The chain combines TRBV6-5 with TRBJ2-1; TRBD2 agrees at 9 bases. V shed 0 bases and J 7 bases; nucleotides not matched to a gene: 7. The germline V gene has CDR1 MNHEY and CDR2 SVGAGI. The CDR3 runs 16 residues. DNA of the CDR3: TGTGCCAGCAGTTACTCGGCGGGAGGGCCGGGTAATGAGCAGTTCTTC. This gives the protein CASSYSAGGPGNEQFF.

The table lists this clonotype with a few counts. V is TRBV27 and J is TRBJ2-5, with D perhaps assigned TRBD1 or TRBD2 (6 bases each). From germline, CDR1 is MNHEY and CDR2 SMNVEV (reference sequence). This CDR3 contains 14 residues. Trimming took 5 bases from V and 4 from J, leaving 14 bases between them. The CDR3 DNA is TGTGCCAGCAGTAACAGAGGGGGGTCAGAGACCCAGTACTTC. It yields the protein CASSNRGGSETQYF.

The rearrangement uses TRBV5-1 and TRBJ2-7; 8 bases agree with TRBD2. The CDR3 covers 14 residues. Germline trimming cut 2 bases from V and 3 bases from J; bases unmatched to any gene: 4. Germline CDR1 is SGHRS and CDR2 is YFSETQ. The CDR3 here is CASSFREGLYEQYF. CDR3 in DNA: TGCGCCAGCAGCTTCCGGGAGGGTCTCTACGAGCAGTACTTC. The full variable domain, rest sourced from reference TRBV5-1 and TRBJ2-7, is KAGVTQTPRYLIKTRGQQVTLSCSPISGHRSVSWYQQTPGQGLQFLFEYFSETQRNKGNFPGRFSGRQFSNSRSEMNVSTLELGDSALYLCASSFREGLYEQYFGPGTRLTVT.

The chain is built from TRBV5-1 and TRBJ1-1; D uncertain. The CDR3 length is 14 residues. Germline V gene sequence: CDR1 SGHRS, CDR2 YFSETQ. Trimming took off 0 bases at V and 1 base at J, with 7 bases between the two ends. In DNA form, the CDR3 reads TGCGCCAGCAGCTTGGAAAACAGGAACACTGAAGCTTTCTTT. This translates into CASSLENRNTEAFF.

V usage is TRBV27 and J usage is TRBJ2-2; TRBD2 is a possible D gene (6 bases). The V gene lost 2 bases and the J gene lost 3 bases, with 10 bases spanning the gap. The CDR3 covers 15 residues. Germline V lookup: CDR1 MNHEY, CDR2 SMNVEV (reference sequence). The CDR3 DNA is TGTGCCAGCAGTTTACGGGGGAGAGACACCGGGGAGCTGTTTTTT. Its translation: CASSLRGRDTGELFF.

This sequence joins TRBV11-2 and TRBJ2-5, with D uncertain. V was pared by 5 bases and J by 2 bases, with 24 bases between. This CDR3 has 18 residues. The V gene's germline CDR1 is SGHAT and CDR2 FQNNGV. CDR3 bases: TGTGCCAGCAGCCCATCCGGTTTGTCCGGAAGCCCTCAAGAGACCCAGTACTTC. Translated: CASSPSGLSGSPQETQYF.

The genes are TRBV3-1 and TRBJ2-5, with no clear D. Germline V gene lookup returns CDR1 LGHDT and CDR2 YNNKEL (reference sequence). The CDR3 extends over 12 amino acids. The germline V and J ends were trimmed by 6 bases and 1 base, with 6 bases remaining between them. CDR3 DNA: TGTGCCAGCAGGGGCCTCCAAGAGACCCAGTACTTC. Translation: CASRGLQETQYF.

This clonotype has only a few counts. The rearrangement uses TRBV9 and TRBJ2-2, with TRBD2 matching 9 bases. The CDR3 sequence is 18 residues long. V shed 4 bases and J 2 bases; nucleotides not matched to a gene: 12. Germline lookup yields CDR1 SGDLS and CDR2 YYNGEE. CDR3 nucleotides: TGTGCCAGCAGCAACCGACTAGCGGATAACCACAACACCGGGGAGCTGTTTTTT. Translation gives CASSNRLADNHNTGELFF.

V gene TRBV5-6 combines with J gene TRBJ2-1; TRBD1 matches 9 bases. There are 16 residues in the CDR3. J was trimmed by 4 bases and V by 5 bases; bases with no gene match: 10. Germline CDR1 SGHDT, CDR2 YYEEEE. CDR3 in DNA: TGTGCCAGCAGTGTTTCCGGGACAGGGCTATACAATGAGCAGTTCTTC. Amino acid sequence: CASSVSGTGLYNEQFF.

V and J are TRBV11-3 and TRBJ2-2, with a possible D match to TRBD2 (6 bases). The CDR3 length is 16 residues. V lost 11 bases to trimming and J lost 5 bases, with 24 bases between them. The germline gives CDR1 SGHNT, CDR2 YENEEA. This CDR3 is CASGGAKLGRTGELFF. The CDR3 nucleotides are TGTGCCTCCGGAGGGGCAAAGTTGGGACGGACCGGGGAGCTGTTTTTT.

This chain joins TRBV12-3 or TRBV12-4 and TRBJ2-7; a weak D match, TRBD2 (6 bases). The CDR3 has 14 residues. Trimming shortened V by 5 bases and J by 0 bases, and 11 bases separated the two germline ends. The CDR3 protein is CASSAGPFSYEQYF. The DNA for the CDR3 is TGTGCCAGCAGTGCGGGACCTTTCTCCTACGAGCAGTACTTC.